Shown below are 17 T cell receptor beta chains from a single sample sequenced in a study of blood T cell repertoires in COVID-19. TCRdb's table, derived via immunoSEQ multiplex PCR, lists solely in-frame clones and lacks some. The sample contains about 190,000 clones, more than 85% of which appear only once. Material: peripheral blood. All receptors derive from a young man with acute or convalescent COVID-19.

This rearrangement joins TRBV11-2 to TRBJ2-7; 10 positions match TRBD2. Germline V CDR1 and CDR2: SGHAT, FQNNGV. The V gene end was trimmed by 6 bases and the J gene end by 2 bases; junction bases not matched to a gene: 10. The length of the CDR3 is 16 residues. The CDR3 DNA follows: TGTGCCAGCAGGCCGATTAGGACTAGCGGAACCTACGAGCAGTACTTC. It yields the protein CASRPIRTSGTYEQYF.

The chain carries TRBV19 and TRBJ2-7; maybe TRBD2 (6 bases). Trimming took 5 bases from V and 3 from J, leaving 17 bases between them. The germline V gene encodes CDR1 LNHDA and CDR2 SQIVND (reference sequence). This CDR3 is 15 amino acids long. CDR3 region: CASSPGGVGIYEQYF. As DNA, the CDR3 is TGTGCCAGTAGTCCCGGCGGGGTAGGAATCTACGAGCAGTACTTC.

The chain carries TRBV7-8 and TRBJ2-3; TRBD2 matches at 7 bases. This CDR3 comprises 16 residues. Looked up from germline, CDR1 is SGHVS and CDR2 is FQNEAQ. J was trimmed by 0 bases and V by 1 base; bases with no gene match: 4. This CDR3 is CASSLVGGTSTDTQYF. The CDR3 nucleotides read TGTGCCAGCAGCTTAGTCGGGGGGACTAGCACAGATACGCAGTATTTT.

The chain couples TRBV7-2 to TRBJ1-2; the match to TRBD1 covers 8 bases. The CDR3 is 14 amino acids. The germline CDR1 and CDR2 sequences are SGHTA and FQGNSA. The J segment lost 8 bases and the V segment lost 3 bases, leaving 8 bases of the junction unmatched. This CDR3 is CASSFKTGVYGYTF. The CDR3, as DNA: TGTGCCAGCAGCTTTAAGACAGGGGTTTACGGCTACACCTTC.

The chain links TRBV6-5 to TRBJ1-1; 9 nucleotides line up with TRBD1. The CDR3 sequence is 15 residues long. J was trimmed by 1 base and V by 2 bases; bases with no gene match: 2. CDR1 and CDR2 (germline): MNHEY, SVGAGI. This chain's CDR3 is CASSYRDRANTEAFF. In DNA, the CDR3 is TGTGCCAGCAGTTACCGGGACAGGGCGAACACTGAAGCTTTCTTT.

The rearrangement uses TRBV16 and TRBJ1-1; D perhaps matches TRBD1 (6 bases). The germline V gene encodes CDR1 KGHSY and CDR2 FQNENV. V shed 5 bases and J shed 8 bases, with 6 bases lying between them. The length of the CDR3 is 10 residues. The CDR3 here is CASSRGEAFF. CDR3 nucleotides: TGTGCCAGCAGCAGGGGGGAAGCTTTCTTT.

The gene calls are TRBV2 and TRBJ1-5; D possibly corresponds to TRBD1 (5 bases). Trimming removed 4 bases at V and 5 bases at J, with 12 bases between. This CDR3 contains 14 residues. Looked up from germline, CDR1 is SNHLY and CDR2 is FYNNEI. CDR3 in amino acids: CASSVQGVHQPQHF. DNA of the CDR3: TGTGCCAGCAGTGTTCAGGGTGTGCATCAGCCCCAGCATTTT.

The chain is built from TRBV7-9 and TRBJ1-3; D is perhaps TRBD1 (6 bases). This CDR3 has 14 residues. Trimming shortened V by 6 bases and J by 3 bases, and 12 bases separated the two germline ends. Germline V CDR1 and CDR2: SEHNR, FQNEAQ (reference sequence). This CDR3 is CASSLTGFGNTIYF. CDR3 nucleotides: TGTGCCAGCAGTCTGACAGGATTTGGAAACACCATATATTTT.

The chain links TRBV5-1 to TRBJ1-2, with D possibly being TRBD1 (6 bases). Germline V gene data show CDR1 as SGHRS and CDR2 as YFSETQ. Between the trimmed V and J ends, which lost 5 bases and 4 bases, there was a span of 15 bases. The CDR3 totals 14 residues. Written as DNA, the CDR3 is TGCGCCAGCAGTTCCGGACAGTACGGCTATGGCTACACCTTC. It translates to CASSSGQYGYGYTF.

This rearrangement joins TRBV6-7 to TRBJ1-2; D may be TRBD1 (5 bases). TRBV6-7 is treated as an ORF (open reading frame) with a function not yet certain. With 9 bases removed from V and 2 bases from J, the gap between germline ends came to 19 bases. The CDR3 spans 15 residues. The CDR3 spells CAREPQAGQNYGYTF. In DNA form, the CDR3 reads TGTGCCAGGGAGCCTCAAGCGGGGCAGAACTATGGCTACACCTTC.

V usage is TRBV7-9 and J usage is TRBJ2-5, with 10 bases identical to TRBD2. J was trimmed by 3 bases and V by 5 bases; bases with no gene match: 6. In germline, CDR1 is SEHNR, CDR2 FQNEAQ (reference sequence). This CDR3 has 15 amino acids. The CDR3 coding sequence is TGTGCCAGCAGCCATAGCGGGGGGCCAGAAGAGACCCAGTACTTC. This encodes CASSHSGGPEETQYF.

The chain couples TRBV5-1 to TRBJ2-7; 13 bases agree with TRBD2. V gave up 4 bases and J gave up 0 bases; unmatched junction bases: 1. This CDR3 region has 15 residues. The germline CDR1 and CDR2 sequences are SGHRS and YFSETQ. CDR3 DNA sequence: TGCGCCAGCAGCAGGACTAGCGGGAGCTCCTACGAGCAGTACTTC. It yields the protein CASSRTSGSSYEQYF.

The chain uses TRBV6-1 and TRBJ2-7; D unclear. The CDR3 is 14 residues long. V was pared by 2 bases and J by 0 bases, with 8 bases between. Germline V CDR1 and CDR2: MNHNS, SASEGT. The CDR3 spells CASSELSSSYEQYF. DNA of the CDR3: TGTGCCAGCAGTGAATTATCGAGCTCCTACGAGCAGTACTTC.

The CDR3 bases are TGTGCCAGCAGTCTGGACAGGGCCTATGGCTACACCTTC. Translating gives CASSLDRAYGYTF. V and J are TRBV6-5 and TRBJ1-2; 8 nucleotides agree with TRBD1. J lost 4 bases, V lost 5 bases, and 3 bases had no gene match. The CDR3 spans 13 residues. In germline, CDR1 is MNHEY, CDR2 SVGAGI.

V is TRBV18 and J is TRBJ1-1, with D perhaps matching TRBD1 (6 bases). The CDR3 loop spans 15 amino acids. V was cut by 3 bases and J by 0 bases, with 11 bases left in between. CDR1 and CDR2 from the germline V gene are KGHSH and LQKENI. The CDR3 coding sequence is TGTGCCAGCTCACCCGGGACAAGAATGAACACTGAAGCTTTCTTT. Encoded protein: CASSPGTRMNTEAFF.

This clone occurred a few times. This rearrangement joins TRBV19 to TRBJ1-5; D call uncertain. The V gene lost 7 bases and the J gene lost 1 base, with 14 bases spanning the gap. The length of the CDR3 is 15 residues. CDR1 and CDR2 (germline): LNHDA, SQIVND (reference sequence). CDR3 region: CASTAFGESNQPQHF. The CDR3 DNA follows: TGTGCCAGTACCGCATTCGGGGAAAGCAATCAGCCCCAGCATTTT.

J is TRBJ1-4 and V is TRBV19; 10 positions agree with TRBD1. Germline assignment: CDR1 LNHDA and CDR2 SQIVND (reference sequence). The CDR3 contains 15 residues. The junction had 5 bases not matched to a gene; V was cut back by 4 bases and J by 6 bases. The CDR3 here is CASSKIGTGDEKLFF. The CDR3 DNA reads TGTGCCAGTAGTAAGATCGGGACAGGGGATGAAAAACTGTTTTTT.